Given below is one T cell receptor beta chain in context. The antigen is undetermined. Combining iRepertoire HTBI primers with Arm-PCR of CDR3 regions, the authors built TCR beta libraries. TCRdb re-analysed the multiplex PCR reads in MiXCR, keeping a single row per CDR3 protein. The sample shows more than 300,000 distinct CDR3 sequences, about 16% of them seen only once. As for time point: newly diagnosed GD, antithyroid drugs for less than 3 months. Making the TCR library involved RNA that had been extracted from PBMCs. This record comes from a study of regulatory T cells in long-lasting Graves disease. Background on the study: Duration of antithyroid drug therapy among newly diagnosed Graves' patients was under 3 months. Notes on the study in general: The study found lower TCR diversity in persistent Graves' patients than in newly diagnosed ones. Possibly, accuracy suffered from the small sample size.

Deletions cut 2 bases from V and 0 bases from J, with 8 bases between. From germline, CDR1 is LGHNT and CDR2 FRNRAP. The CDR3 runs to 15 residues. The same sample was also studied in work on T cells in Graves' hyperthyroidism and ophthalmopathy. From that paper: During a first-round RT-PCR of the TCR CDR3, the HTBI primer set was used.

This chain links TRBV12-5 with TRBJ1-5; D gene ambiguous. Sequencing was performed on peripheral blood mononuclear cells (PBMCs), taken at new diagnosis, from a patient treated with antithyroid drugs. This TCR was recovered from a woman aged 18 to 35 with Graves disease. In DNA form, the CDR3 reads TGTGCTAGTGGTTTGAGAGAGAATAGCAATCAGCCCCAGCATTTT. This codes for CASGLRENSNQPQHF.